This T cell receptor (beta chain) is drawn from a study of blood T cell repertoires in COVID-19. As for the study in general: The United States, Italy and Spain were the sources of the acute and convalescent COVID-19 samples. Sources were T cells, B-cell-depleted T cells, or PBMCs; the material itself was cDNA or gDNA.

Original processing notes: The authors estimated nucleated cell counts from reference gene primer amplification. The repertoire was sequenced with immunoSEQ multiplex PCR; TCRdb's copy has only in-frame clones and lacks some. V and J calls and clone size are as listed in that table; D and trimming were resolved from the DNA. The sample yields a few hundred thousand clones, around nine tenths seen once. Germline CDR1 LGHNA, CDR2 YSLEER. V was pared by 0 bases and J by 4 bases, with 15 bases between. The CDR3 loop spans 16 amino acids. The V call is TRBV4-3, the J call TRBJ2-5; D is possibly TRBD1 (7 bases). This clonotype was sampled from a woman in her seventies with active or convalescent COVID-19. The sample taken for sequencing was peripheral blood. The CDR3 protein is CASSQEGNRGGETQYF. In nucleotides, the CDR3 is TGCGCCAGCAGCCAAGAGGGGAACAGGGGAGGAGAGACCCAGTACTTC.